Included here is one T cell receptor beta chain sequence, with context. The antigen remains undetermined. The data are from a study of beta chain features in type 1 diabetes. Reverse transcription of all isolated RNA meant that expressed TCRB transcripts were sequenced. Profiled with immunoSEQ multiplex PCR; TCRdb holds only in-frame clones, not every one. The data show some 150,000 clones, around 13% seen once. Whole-study results and caveats: Moderately but significantly shorter TCRB CDR3s were found in Type 1 diabetes patients in all four CD4+ subsets.

The CDR3 runs 13 residues. The germline V gene has CDR1 SGHRS and CDR2 YFSETQ. With 4 bases clipped from V and 8 bases from J, the junction kept 8 bases outside the gene matches. This chain uses TRBV5-1 with TRBJ1-1; 7 bases are shared with TRBD1. The TCR was taken from a young man with type 1 diabetes. Material: central memory CD4+ T cells from blood. The CDR3, as DNA: TGCGCCAGCAGCGTTCCCCCGGGACAGGAAGCTTTCTTT. This codes for CASSVPPGQEAFF.